The 10 T cell receptor beta chains reported below all come from one sample, sequenced in a study of cytomegalovirus exposure and HLA in healthy donors. Primers: 60 Vbeta forward and 13 Jbeta reverse. Using immunoSEQ multiplex PCR, the repertoire was profiled, and TCRdb retains in-frame clones only, with some absent. Among about 160,000 clones listed, around four fifths were seen once. The sample comprised PBMCs. These receptors were obtained from a girl between 2 and 10 years old in good health and CMV-seropositive.

This chain links TRBV19 with TRBJ1-3; a possible D gene is TRBD1 (6 bases). The germline CDR1 and CDR2 sequences are LNHDA and SQIVND (reference sequence). This CDR3 has 14 amino acids. V lost 5 bases and J 4 bases, leaving 12 bases between the germline ends. DNA of the CDR3: TGTGCCAGTAGTCATGGGACACGCGGAAACACCATATATTTT. Its translation: CASSHGTRGNTIYF. The full variable domain, completed using reference TRBV19 and TRBJ1-3, is DGGITQSPKYLFRKEGQNVTLSCEQNLNHDAMYWYRQDPGQGLRLIYYSQIVNDFQKGDIAEGYSVSREKKESFPLTVTSAQKNPTAFYLCASSHGTRGNTIYFGEGSWLTVV.

V usage is TRBV5-4 and J usage is TRBJ1-4, with D perhaps TRBD1 (5 bases). The germline V gene has CDR1 SGHNT and CDR2 YYREEE (reference sequence). V lost 4 bases and J 8 bases, leaving 12 bases between the germline ends. The CDR3 is 13 amino acids. The CDR3 bases are TGTGCCAGCAGCATCGGAACAGGCGAAAAACTGTTTTTT. Its translation: CASSIGTGEKLFF.

The chain couples TRBV6-1 to TRBJ2-3; 7 bases are shared with TRBD1. The CDR3 runs 14 residues. Germline lookup yields CDR1 MNHNS and CDR2 SASEGT. With V trimmed by 6 bases and J by 2 bases, 5 bases remained unmatched. The CDR3 region has the DNA TGTGCCAGCAGCGTAGACAGGGCCACAGATACGCAGTATTTT. It specifies CASSVDRATDTQYF.

This rearrangement joins TRBV5-1 to TRBJ1-4; tentatively, D is TRBD1 (6 bases). Trimming left V 5 bases short and J 0 bases short, with 11 bases between. The CDR3 is 15 residues long. The germline V gene has CDR1 SGHRS and CDR2 YFSETQ. CDR3 DNA: TGCGCCAGCAGGCGGACAGTTACAACTAATGAAAAACTGTTTTTT. Protein: CASRRTVTTNEKLFF.

The chain uses TRBV30 and TRBJ2-1, with TRBD2 matching over 11 bases. The germline V gene has CDR1 GTSNPN and CDR2 SVGIG (reference sequence). V was pared by 0 bases and J by 7 bases, with 5 bases of the junction left unmatched. There are 15 residues in the CDR3. CDR3 residues: CAWSVLVAGGNEQFF. The CDR3 nucleotides are TGTGCCTGGAGTGTACTTGTAGCGGGAGGGAATGAGCAGTTCTTC.

The chain combines TRBV27 with TRBJ1-1; 8 bases map to TRBD1. The ends lost 0 bases at V and 5 bases at J; junction bases unmatched: 8. This CDR3 is built from 16 residues. Germline CDR1 and CDR2: MNHEY and SMNVEV (reference sequence). The CDR3: CASSLSPPGGGTEAFF. The CDR3 bases are TGTGCCAGCAGTTTATCCCCTCCAGGGGGCGGGACTGAAGCTTTCTTT.

The chain recombines TRBV5-4 with TRBJ2-7, with 8 bases identical to TRBD1. V lost 4 bases and J lost 0; bases outside the gene matches: 6. CDR3 length: 15 residues. The germline V gene encodes CDR1 SGHNT and CDR2 YYREEE (reference sequence). The CDR3 sequence is CASSGRTGSSYEQYF. The DNA of the CDR3 is TGTGCCAGCAGCGGAAGGACAGGGAGCTCCTACGAGCAGTACTTC.

V and J are TRBV28 and TRBJ2-1, with D perhaps matching TRBD2 (5 bases). Trimming stripped 7 bases from V and 8 bases from J, with 21 bases between. This CDR3 region has 15 residues. Germline CDR1 and CDR2: MDHEN and SYDVKM. The CDR3 DNA follows: TGTGCCAGCATACAATCACCCTTAGGGCGGGATGAGCAGTTCTTC. It specifies CASIQSPLGRDEQFF.

The V and J genes are TRBV4-2 and TRBJ2-1, with 7 bases identical to TRBD2. This CDR3 contains 17 residues. Germline V gives CDR1 LGHNA, CDR2 YNFKEQ. V shed 6 bases, J shed 5 bases, and the junction held 16 bases outside the gene matches. As DNA, the CDR3 is TGTGCCAGCAGACCACGGGCGGGAGTATTGGAAAACAATGAGCAGTTCTTC. Translation: CASRPRAGVLENNEQFF.

J is TRBJ1-1 and V is TRBV6-1, with TRBD1 identical over 7 bases. Per germline, CDR1 MNHNS and CDR2 SASEGT. The CDR3 runs 16 residues. V dropped 1 base and J dropped 7; count of bases not matched to a gene: 12. CDR3 bases: TGTGCCAGCAGTGAAGTCTTAAGGGACAGACTTAATGAAGCTTTCTTT. The encoded protein is CASSEVLRDRLNEAFF.